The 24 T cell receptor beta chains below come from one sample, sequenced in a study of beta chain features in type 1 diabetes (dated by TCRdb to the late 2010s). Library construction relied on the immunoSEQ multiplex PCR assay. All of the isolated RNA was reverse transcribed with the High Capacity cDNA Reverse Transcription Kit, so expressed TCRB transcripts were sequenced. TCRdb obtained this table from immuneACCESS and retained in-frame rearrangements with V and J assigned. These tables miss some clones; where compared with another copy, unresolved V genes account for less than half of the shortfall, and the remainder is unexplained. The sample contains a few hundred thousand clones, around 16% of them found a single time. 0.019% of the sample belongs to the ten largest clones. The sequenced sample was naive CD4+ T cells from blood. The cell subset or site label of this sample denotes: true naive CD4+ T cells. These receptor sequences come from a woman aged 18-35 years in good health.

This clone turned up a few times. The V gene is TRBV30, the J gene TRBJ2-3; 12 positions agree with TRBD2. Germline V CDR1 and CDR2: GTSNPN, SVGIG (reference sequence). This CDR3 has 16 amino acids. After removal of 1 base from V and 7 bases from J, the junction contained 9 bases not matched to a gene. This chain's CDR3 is CAWSALAGGPPYTQYF. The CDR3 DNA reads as TGTGCCTGGAGTGCCCTAGCGGGAGGGCCCCCGTATACGCAGTATTTT.

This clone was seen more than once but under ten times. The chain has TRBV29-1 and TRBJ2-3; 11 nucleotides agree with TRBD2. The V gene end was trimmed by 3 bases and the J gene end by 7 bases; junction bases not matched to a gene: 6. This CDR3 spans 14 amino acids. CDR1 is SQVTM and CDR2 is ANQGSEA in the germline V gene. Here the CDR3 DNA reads TGCAGCGTTGATAGCGGGAGGGGGGGGAATACGCAGTATTTT. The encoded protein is CSVDSGRGGNTQYF.

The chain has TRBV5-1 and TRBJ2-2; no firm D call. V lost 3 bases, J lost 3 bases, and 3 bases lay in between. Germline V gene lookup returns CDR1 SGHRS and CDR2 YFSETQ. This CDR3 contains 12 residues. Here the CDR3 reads CASSSDTGELFF. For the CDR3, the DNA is TGCGCCAGCAGCTCAGACACCGGGGAGCTGTTTTTT.

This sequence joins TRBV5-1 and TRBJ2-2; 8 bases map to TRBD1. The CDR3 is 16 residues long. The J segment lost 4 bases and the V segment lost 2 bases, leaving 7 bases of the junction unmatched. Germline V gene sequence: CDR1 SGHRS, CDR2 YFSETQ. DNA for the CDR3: TGCGCCAGCAGCTTTGACGGACAGGGACGCACCGGGGAGCTGTTTTTT. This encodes CASSFDGQGRTGELFF.

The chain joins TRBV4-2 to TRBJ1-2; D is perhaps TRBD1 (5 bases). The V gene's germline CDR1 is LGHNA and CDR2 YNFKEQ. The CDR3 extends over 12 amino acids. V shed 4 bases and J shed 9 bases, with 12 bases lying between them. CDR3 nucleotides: TGTGCCAGCAGCCTCCGGGGGGATCGCTACACCTTC. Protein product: CASSLRGDRYTF.

CDR3 sequence: CASSPGTADNQPQHF. The CDR3 nucleotides are TGTGCCAGTAGCCCAGGGACAGCCGACAATCAGCCCCAGCATTTT. The chain has TRBV19 and TRBJ1-5, with 7 nucleotides matching TRBD1. Germline V lookup: CDR1 LNHDA, CDR2 SQIVND (reference sequence). The ends lost 6 bases at V and 3 bases at J; junction bases unmatched: 8. The length of the CDR3 is 15 residues.

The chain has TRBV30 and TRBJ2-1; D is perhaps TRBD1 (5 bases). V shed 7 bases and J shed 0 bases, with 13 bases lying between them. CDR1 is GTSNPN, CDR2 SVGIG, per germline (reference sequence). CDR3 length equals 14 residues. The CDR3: CASRQKPSYNEQFF. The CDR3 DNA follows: TGTGCCTCAAGACAGAAACCCTCCTACAATGAGCAGTTCTTC.

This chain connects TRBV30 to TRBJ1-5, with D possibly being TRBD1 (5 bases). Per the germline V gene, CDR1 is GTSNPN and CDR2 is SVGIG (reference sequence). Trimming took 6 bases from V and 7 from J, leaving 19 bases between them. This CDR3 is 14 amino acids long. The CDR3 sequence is CACLSATGQQPQHF. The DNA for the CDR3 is TGTGCCTGCCTAAGCGCTACAGGACAACAGCCCCAGCATTTT.

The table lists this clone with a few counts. DNA for the CDR3: TGTGCCAGCAGCCAAGATCAAGCGGGGGCGAACACCGGGGAGCTGTTTTTT. Translating gives CASSQDQAGANTGELFF. The chain carries TRBV4-2 and TRBJ2-2; 8 bases map to TRBD2. Germline trimming cut 0 bases from V and 0 bases from J; bases unmatched to any gene: 3. CDR1 LGHNA and CDR2 YNFKEQ come from the germline V gene. The CDR3 extends over 17 amino acids.

The CDR3 DNA reads TGTGCCAGTAGGCACAGGGAGGGAGGCTACACCTTC. Translating gives CASRHREGGYTF. The chain recombines TRBV19 with TRBJ1-2, with D maybe TRBD1 (6 bases). The V and J ends lost 6 bases and 8 bases respectively, with 13 bases between them. This CDR3 comprises 12 residues. Germline V lookup: CDR1 LNHDA, CDR2 SQIVND (reference sequence).

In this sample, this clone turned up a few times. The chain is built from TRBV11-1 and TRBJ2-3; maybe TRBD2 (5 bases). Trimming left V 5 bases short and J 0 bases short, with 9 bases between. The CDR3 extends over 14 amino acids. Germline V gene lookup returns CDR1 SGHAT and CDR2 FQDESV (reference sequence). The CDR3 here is CASSLGLSTDTQYF. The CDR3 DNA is TGTGCCAGCAGCCTCGGACTGAGCACAGATACGCAGTATTTT.

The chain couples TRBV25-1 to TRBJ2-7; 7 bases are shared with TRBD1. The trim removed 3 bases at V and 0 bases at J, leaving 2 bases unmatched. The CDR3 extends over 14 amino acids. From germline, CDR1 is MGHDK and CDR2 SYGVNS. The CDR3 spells CASSDDRVSYEQYF. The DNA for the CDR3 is TGTGCCAGCAGTGATGACAGGGTCTCCTACGAGCAGTACTTC.

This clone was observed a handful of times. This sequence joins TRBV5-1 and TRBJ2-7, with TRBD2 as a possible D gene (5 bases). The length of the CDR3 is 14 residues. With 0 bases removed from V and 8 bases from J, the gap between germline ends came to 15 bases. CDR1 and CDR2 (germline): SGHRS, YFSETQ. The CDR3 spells CASSLGAAGSQQYF. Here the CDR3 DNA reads TGCGCCAGCAGCTTGGGGGCTGCGGGCAGCCAGCAGTACTTC.

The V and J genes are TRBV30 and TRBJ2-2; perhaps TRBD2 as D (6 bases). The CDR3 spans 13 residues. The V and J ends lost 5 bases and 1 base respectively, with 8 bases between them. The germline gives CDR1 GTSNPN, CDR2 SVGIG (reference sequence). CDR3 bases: TGTGCCTGGGCAGCGGGGAACACCGGGGAGCTGTTTTTT. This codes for CAWAAGNTGELFF.

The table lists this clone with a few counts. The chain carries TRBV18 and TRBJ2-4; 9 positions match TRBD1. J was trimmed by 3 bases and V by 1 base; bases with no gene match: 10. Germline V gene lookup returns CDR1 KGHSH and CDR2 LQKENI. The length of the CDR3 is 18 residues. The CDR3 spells CASSPLGQGGYGKNIQYF. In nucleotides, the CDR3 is TGTGCCAGCTCACCACTGGGACAGGGAGGTTACGGCAAAAACATTCAGTACTTC.

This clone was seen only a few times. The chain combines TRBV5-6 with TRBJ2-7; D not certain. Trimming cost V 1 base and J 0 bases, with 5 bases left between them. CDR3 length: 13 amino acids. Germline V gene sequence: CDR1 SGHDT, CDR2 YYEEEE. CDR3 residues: CASSLRHSYEQYF. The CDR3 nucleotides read TGTGCCAGCAGCTTGAGACACTCCTACGAGCAGTACTTC.

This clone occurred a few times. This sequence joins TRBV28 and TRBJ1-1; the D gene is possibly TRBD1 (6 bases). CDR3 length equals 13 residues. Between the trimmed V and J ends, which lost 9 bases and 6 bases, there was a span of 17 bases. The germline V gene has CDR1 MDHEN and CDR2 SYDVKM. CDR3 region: CARTKGHWSEAFF. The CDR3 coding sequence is TGTGCCAGAACCAAGGGACACTGGTCTGAAGCTTTCTTT.

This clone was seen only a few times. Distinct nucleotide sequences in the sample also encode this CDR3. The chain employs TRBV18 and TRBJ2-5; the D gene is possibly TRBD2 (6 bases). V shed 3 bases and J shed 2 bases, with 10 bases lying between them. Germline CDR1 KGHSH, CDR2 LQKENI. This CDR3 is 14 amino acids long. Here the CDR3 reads CASSPPGLQETQYF. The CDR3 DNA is TGTGCCAGCTCACCGCCGGGACTGCAAGAGACCCAGTACTTC. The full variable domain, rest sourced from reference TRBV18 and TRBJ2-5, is NAGVMQNPRHLVRRRGQEARLRCSPMKGHSHVYWYRQLPEEGLKFMVYLQKENIIDESGMPKERFSAEFPKEGPSILRIQQVVRGDSAAYFCASSPPGLQETQYFGPGTRLLVL.

The CDR3 DNA reads as TGTGCCAGCAGTGCTAGCGGGAGCCACAATGAGCAGTTCTTC. Its protein product is CASSASGSHNEQFF. This rearrangement joins TRBV6-4 to TRBJ2-1; 10 bases align to TRBD2. V was pared by 4 bases and J by 5 bases, with 2 bases of the junction left unmatched. Looked up from germline, CDR1 is MRHNA and CDR2 is SNTAGT. The CDR3 covers 14 residues.

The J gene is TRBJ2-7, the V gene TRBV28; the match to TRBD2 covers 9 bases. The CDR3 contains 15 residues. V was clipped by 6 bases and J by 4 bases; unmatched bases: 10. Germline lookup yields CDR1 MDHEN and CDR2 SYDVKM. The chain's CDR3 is CASSFSGSTLYEQYF. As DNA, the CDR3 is TGTGCCAGCAGCTTTAGCGGGAGCACCTTATACGAGCAGTACTTC. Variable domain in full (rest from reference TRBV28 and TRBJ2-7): DVKVTQSSRYLVKRTGEKVFLECVQDMDHENMFWYRQDPGLGLRLIYFSYDVKMKEKGDIPEGYSVSREKKERFSLILESASTNQTSMYLCASSFSGSTLYEQYFGPGTRLTVT.

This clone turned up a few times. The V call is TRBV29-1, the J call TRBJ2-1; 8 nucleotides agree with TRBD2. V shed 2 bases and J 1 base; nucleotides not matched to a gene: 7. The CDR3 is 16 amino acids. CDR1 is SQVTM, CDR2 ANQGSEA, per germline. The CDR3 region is CSVEIGAGGSYNEQFF. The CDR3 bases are TGCAGCGTTGAAATCGGCGCGGGAGGATCCTACAATGAGCAGTTCTTC.

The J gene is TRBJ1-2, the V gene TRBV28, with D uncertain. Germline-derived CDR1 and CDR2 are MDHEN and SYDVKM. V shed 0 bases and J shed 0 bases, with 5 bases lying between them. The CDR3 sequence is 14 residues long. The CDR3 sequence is CASSLWGPNYGYTF. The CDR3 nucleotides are TGTGCCAGCAGTTTATGGGGCCCTAACTATGGCTACACCTTC.

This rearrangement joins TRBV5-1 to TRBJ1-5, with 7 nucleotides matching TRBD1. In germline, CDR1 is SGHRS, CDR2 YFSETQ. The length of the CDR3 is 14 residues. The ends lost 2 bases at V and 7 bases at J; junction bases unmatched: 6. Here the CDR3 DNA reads TGCGCCAGCAGCTTAACAGGGGAAGGGCAGCCCCAGCATTTT. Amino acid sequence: CASSLTGEGQPQHF.

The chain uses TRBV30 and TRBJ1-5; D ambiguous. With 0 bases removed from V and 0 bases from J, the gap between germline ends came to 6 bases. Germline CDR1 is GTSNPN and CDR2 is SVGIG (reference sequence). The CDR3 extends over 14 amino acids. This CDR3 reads CAWSVASSNQPQHF. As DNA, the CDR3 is TGTGCCTGGAGTGTAGCCTCTAGCAATCAGCCCCAGCATTTT.